The source of this T cell receptor beta chain is a study of blood T cell repertoires in COVID-19. Across the study: Sites in the United States, Italy and Spain provided acute and convalescent COVID-19 samples. The cDNA or gDNA used as material had been derived from T cells, B-cell-depleted T cells, or PBMCs.

Study processing details: Scientists estimated how many nucleated cells there were by amplifying reference gene primers. Measured with immunoSEQ multiplex PCR; TCRdb has only the in-frame clones, and not every one. For V, J and clone size, that table is used; D and trimming come from the DNA. The data contain 85,000 to 120,000 clones, approximately 90% of them seen just once; the ten biggest clones take up around 2%. Sequencing input: peripheral blood. The sequence came from a man in his forties or fifties with active COVID-19.

The chain's CDR3 is CASSEYSQGDGYTF. DNA for the CDR3: TGTGCCAGCAGTGAATATTCTCAGGGTGATGGCTACACCTTC. The chain employs TRBV25-1 and TRBJ1-2; D is perhaps TRBD1 (5 bases). V was shortened by 0 bases and J by 6 bases, with 11 bases between the two germline ends. CDR1 and CDR2 from the germline V gene are MGHDK and SYGVNS. CDR3 length equals 14 residues.